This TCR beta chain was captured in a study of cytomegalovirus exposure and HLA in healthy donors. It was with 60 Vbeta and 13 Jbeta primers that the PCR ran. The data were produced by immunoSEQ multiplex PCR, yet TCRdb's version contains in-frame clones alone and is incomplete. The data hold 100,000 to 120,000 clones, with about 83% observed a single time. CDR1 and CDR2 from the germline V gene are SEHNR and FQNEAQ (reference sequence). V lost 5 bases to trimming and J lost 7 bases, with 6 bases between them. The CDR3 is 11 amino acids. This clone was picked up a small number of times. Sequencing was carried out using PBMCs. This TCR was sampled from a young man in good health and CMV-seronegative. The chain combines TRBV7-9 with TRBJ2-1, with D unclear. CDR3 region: CASSVSNEQFF. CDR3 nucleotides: TGTGCCAGCAGCGTTAGTAATGAGCAGTTCTTC.